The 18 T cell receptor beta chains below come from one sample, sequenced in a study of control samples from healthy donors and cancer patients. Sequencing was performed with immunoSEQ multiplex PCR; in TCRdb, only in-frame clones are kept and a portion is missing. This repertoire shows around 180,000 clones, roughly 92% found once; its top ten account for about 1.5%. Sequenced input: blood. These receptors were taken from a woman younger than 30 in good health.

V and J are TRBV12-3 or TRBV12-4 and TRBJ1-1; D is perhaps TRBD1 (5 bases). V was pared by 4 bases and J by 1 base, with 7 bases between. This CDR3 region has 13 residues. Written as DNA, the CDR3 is TGTGCCAGCAGTTACCAGGGGAACACTGAAGCTTTCTTT. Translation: CASSYQGNTEAFF.

CDR3: CASSSGRIHTDTQYF. The DNA of the CDR3 is TGTGCCAGCAGCTCGGGACGGATACACACAGATACGCAGTATTTT. The rearrangement uses TRBV7-9 and TRBJ2-3; tentatively, D is TRBD1 or TRBD2 (5 bases each). The germline gives CDR1 SEHNR, CDR2 FQNEAQ (reference sequence). V dropped 4 bases and J dropped 2 bases, with 13 bases sitting between them. This CDR3 is built from 15 residues. The full variable domain, completed using reference TRBV7-9 and TRBJ2-3, is DTGVSQNPRHKITKRGQNVTFRCDPISEHNRLYWYRQTLGQGPEFLTYFQNEAQLEKSRLLSDRFSAERPKGSFSTLEIQRTEQGDSAMYLCASSSGRIHTDTQYFGPGTRLTVL.

The CDR3 DNA sequence: TGTGCCAGCAGCAGATGGGACGGTTCCTACGAGCAGTACTTC. Protein: CASSRWDGSYEQYF. The chain joins TRBV7-9 to TRBJ2-7; D may be TRBD1 or TRBD2 (5 bases each). In germline, CDR1 is SEHNR, CDR2 FQNEAQ (reference sequence). V was clipped by 5 bases and J by 1 base, with 12 bases between them. CDR3 length: 14 residues. The full variable domain, its missing parts supplied by reference TRBV7-9 and TRBJ2-7, is DTGVSQNPRHKITKRGQNVTFRCDPISEHNRLYWYRQTLGQGPEFLTYFQNEAQLEKSRLLSDRFSAERPKGSFSTLEIQRTEQGDSAMYLCASSRWDGSYEQYFGPGTRLTVT.

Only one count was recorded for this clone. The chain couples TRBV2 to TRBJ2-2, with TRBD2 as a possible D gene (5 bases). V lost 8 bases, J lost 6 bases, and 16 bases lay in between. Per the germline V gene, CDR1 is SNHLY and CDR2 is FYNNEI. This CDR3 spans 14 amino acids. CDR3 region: CASSYTRDSGELFF. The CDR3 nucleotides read TGTGCCAGCTCCTACACCCGGGATTCCGGGGAGCTGTTTTTT.

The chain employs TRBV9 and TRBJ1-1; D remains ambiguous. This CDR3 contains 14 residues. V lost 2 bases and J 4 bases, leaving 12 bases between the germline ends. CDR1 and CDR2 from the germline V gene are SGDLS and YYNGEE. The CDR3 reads CASSVWQAGTEAFF. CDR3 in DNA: TGTGCCAGCAGCGTCTGGCAGGCCGGCACTGAAGCTTTCTTT.

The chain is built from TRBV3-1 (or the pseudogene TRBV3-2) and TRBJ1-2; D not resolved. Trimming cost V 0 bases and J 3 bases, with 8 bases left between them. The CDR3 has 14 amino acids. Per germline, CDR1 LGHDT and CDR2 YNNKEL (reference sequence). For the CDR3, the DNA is TGTGCCAGCAGCCAAGATGGCCTCCACTATGGCTACACCTTC. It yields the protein CASSQDGLHYGYTF.

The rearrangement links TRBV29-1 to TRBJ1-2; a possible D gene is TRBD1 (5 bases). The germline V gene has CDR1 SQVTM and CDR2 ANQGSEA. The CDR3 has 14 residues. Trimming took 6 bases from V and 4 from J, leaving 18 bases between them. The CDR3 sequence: CSVQRGGSGYGYTF. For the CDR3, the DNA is TGCAGCGTCCAGCGGGGCGGGTCTGGCTATGGCTACACCTTC.

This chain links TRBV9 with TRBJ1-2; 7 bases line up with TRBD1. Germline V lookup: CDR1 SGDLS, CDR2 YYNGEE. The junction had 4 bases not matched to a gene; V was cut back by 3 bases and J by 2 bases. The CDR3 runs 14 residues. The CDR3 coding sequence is TGTGCCAGCAGCGCCTCACAGGGGAACTATGGCTACACCTTC. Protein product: CASSASQGNYGYTF.

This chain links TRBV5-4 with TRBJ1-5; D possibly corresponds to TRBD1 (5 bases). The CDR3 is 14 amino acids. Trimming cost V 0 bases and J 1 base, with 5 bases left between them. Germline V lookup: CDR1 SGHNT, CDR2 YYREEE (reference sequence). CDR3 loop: CASSLGGSNQPQHF. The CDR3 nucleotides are TGTGCCAGCAGCTTGGGGGGGAGCAATCAGCCCCAGCATTTT. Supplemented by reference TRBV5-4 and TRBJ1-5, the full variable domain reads ETGVTQSPTHLIKTRGQQVTLRCSSQSGHNTVSWYQQALGQGPQFIFQYYREEENGRGNFPPRFSGLQFPNYSSELNVNALELDDSALYLCASSLGGSNQPQHFGDGTRLSIL.

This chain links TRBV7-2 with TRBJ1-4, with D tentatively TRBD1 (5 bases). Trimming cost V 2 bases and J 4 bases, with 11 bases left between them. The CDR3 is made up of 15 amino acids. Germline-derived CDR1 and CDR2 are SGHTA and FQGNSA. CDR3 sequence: CASSLMGRNNEKLFF. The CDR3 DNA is TGTGCCAGCAGCTTAATGGGACGGAATAATGAAAAACTGTTTTTT. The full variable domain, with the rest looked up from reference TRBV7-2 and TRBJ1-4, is GAGVSQSPSNKVTEKGKDVELRCDPISGHTALYWYRQSLGQGLEFLIYFQGNSAPDKSGLPSDRFSAERTGGSVSTLTIQRTQQEDSAVYLCASSLMGRNNEKLFFGSGTQLSVL.

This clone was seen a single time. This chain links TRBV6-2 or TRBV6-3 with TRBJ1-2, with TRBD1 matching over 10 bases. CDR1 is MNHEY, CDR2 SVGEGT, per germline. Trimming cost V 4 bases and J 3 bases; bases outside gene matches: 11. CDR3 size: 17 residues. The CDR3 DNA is TGTGCCAGCAGTTTGGTACGGACAGGGGGTATCGACTATGGCTACACCTTC. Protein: CASSLVRTGGIDYGYTF.

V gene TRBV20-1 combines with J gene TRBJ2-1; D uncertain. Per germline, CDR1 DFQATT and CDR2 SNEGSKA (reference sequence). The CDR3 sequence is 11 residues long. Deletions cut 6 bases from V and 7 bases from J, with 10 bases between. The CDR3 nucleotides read TGCAGTGCAATTTTTTCGAATGAGCAGTTCTTC. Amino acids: CSAIFSNEQFF.

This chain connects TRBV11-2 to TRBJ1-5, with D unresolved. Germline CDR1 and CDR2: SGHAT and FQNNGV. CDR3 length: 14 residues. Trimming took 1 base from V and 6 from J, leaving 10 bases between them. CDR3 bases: TGTGCCAGCAGCTTAGTAGAGGGAGGTCAGCCCCAGCATTTT. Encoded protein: CASSLVEGGQPQHF.

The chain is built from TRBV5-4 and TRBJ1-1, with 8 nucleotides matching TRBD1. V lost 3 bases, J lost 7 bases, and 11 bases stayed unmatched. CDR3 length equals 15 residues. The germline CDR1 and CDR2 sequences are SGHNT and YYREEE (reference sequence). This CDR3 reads CASSWGTGAIVEAFF. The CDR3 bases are TGTGCCAGCAGCTGGGGGACAGGAGCAATTGTTGAAGCTTTCTTT.

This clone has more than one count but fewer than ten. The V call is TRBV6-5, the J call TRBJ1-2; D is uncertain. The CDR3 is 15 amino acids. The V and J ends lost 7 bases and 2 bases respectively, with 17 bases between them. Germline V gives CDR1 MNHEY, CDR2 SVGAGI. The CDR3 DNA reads TGTGCCAGCACTGGCAGTAATCCCTCGAACTATGGCTACACCTTC. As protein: CASTGSNPSNYGYTF.

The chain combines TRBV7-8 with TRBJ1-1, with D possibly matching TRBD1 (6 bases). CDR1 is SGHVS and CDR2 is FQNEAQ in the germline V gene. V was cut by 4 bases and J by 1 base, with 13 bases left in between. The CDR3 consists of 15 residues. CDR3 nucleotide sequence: TGTGCCAGCAGCTCTCGGACAGCTTCGAACACTGAAGCTTTCTTT. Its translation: CASSSRTASNTEAFF.

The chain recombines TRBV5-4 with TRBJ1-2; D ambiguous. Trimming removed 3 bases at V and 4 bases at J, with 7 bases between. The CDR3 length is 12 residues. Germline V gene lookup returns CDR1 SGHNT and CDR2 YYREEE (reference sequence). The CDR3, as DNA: TGTGCCAGCAGCTCAACTGTCTATGGCTACACCTTC. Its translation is CASSSTVYGYTF.

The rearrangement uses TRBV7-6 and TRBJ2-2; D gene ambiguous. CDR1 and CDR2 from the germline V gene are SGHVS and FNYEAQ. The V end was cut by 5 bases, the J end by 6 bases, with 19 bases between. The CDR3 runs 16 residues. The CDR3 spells CASSPGRSAGSGELFF. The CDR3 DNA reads TGTGCCAGCAGCCCTGGACGGAGTGCCGGTTCCGGGGAGCTGTTTTTT.